These 7 T cell receptor beta chains were all obtained from the same sample, sequenced in a study of T cell repertoires in urothelial bladder cancer. The repertoire was sequenced with immunoSEQ multiplex PCR; TCRdb's copy has only in-frame clones and lacks some. The sample has about 13,000 clones; 60% to 70% are singletons. The specimen sequenced was tumor-infiltrating cells from bladder cancer. Receptor source: a human donor with urothelial carcinoma.

This clone showed up just a few times. Distinct nucleotide sequences in the sample also encode this CDR3. The J gene is TRBJ2-2, the V gene TRBV2; 7 nucleotides line up with TRBD2. J gave up 4 bases and V 6 bases, and 8 bases lay outside the gene matches. The CDR3 runs to 15 residues. The germline V gene encodes CDR1 SNHLY and CDR2 FYNNEI. The CDR3 region has the DNA TGTGCCAGCAGGGGGCCGGGGGGATTCACCGGGGAGCTGTTTTTT. Its protein product is CASRGPGGFTGELFF.

The chain carries TRBV2 and TRBJ1-2; possible D gene TRBD1, 6 bases. Trimming stripped 7 bases from V and 7 bases from J, with 16 bases between. Per germline, CDR1 SNHLY and CDR2 FYNNEI. The CDR3 is made up of 13 amino acids. CDR3 bases: TGTGCCAGCAACTTCGGGGGGCAGGGTGGCTACACCTTC. This encodes CASNFGGQGGYTF. The full variable domain, in which reference TRBV2 and TRBJ1-2 provide the parts outside the CDR3, is EPEVTQTPSHQVTQMGQEVILRCVPISNHLYFYWYRQILGQKVEFLVSFYNNEISEKSEIFDDQFSVERPDGSNFTLKIRSTKLEDSAMYFCASNFGGQGGYTFGSGTRLTVV.

This clone was seen only a few times. The CDR3 sequence is CASSYSLLSYEQYF. The CDR3 DNA reads as TGTGCCAGCAGTTACTCATTGCTCTCCTACGAGCAGTACTTC. The rearrangement links TRBV6-5 to TRBJ2-7; D is unresolved. The germline V gene encodes CDR1 MNHEY and CDR2 SVGAGI. V lost 0 bases, J lost 0 bases, and 6 bases lay in between. The length of the CDR3 is 14 residues.

The rearrangement links TRBV10-3 to TRBJ1-3, with D perhaps TRBD1 (5 bases). V lost 2 bases and J lost 1, with 12 bases in between. The CDR3 has 16 amino acids. Germline assignment: CDR1 ENHRY and CDR2 SYGVKD. The CDR3 DNA follows: TGTGCCATCAGTGAGGCGTTGGGGGGATCTGGAAACACCATATATTTT. This gives the protein CAISEALGGSGNTIYF.

V and J are TRBV7-9 and TRBJ2-4, with D tentatively TRBD1 (6 bases). Between the trimmed V and J ends, which lost 4 bases and 7 bases, there was a span of 20 bases. CDR1 SEHNR and CDR2 FQNEAQ come from the germline V gene (reference sequence). This CDR3 has 16 amino acids. In nucleotides, the CDR3 is TGTGCCAGCAGCTATTATTATCGGGACATCGTCAACATTCAGTACTTC. As protein: CASSYYYRDIVNIQYF.

The CDR3 sequence is CASSLGAQETQYF. CDR3 nucleotide sequence: TGTGCCAGCAGCTTAGGAGCTCAAGAGACCCAGTACTTC. The chain has TRBV11-2 and TRBJ2-5; unclear D gene. The CDR3 extends over 13 amino acids. V gave up 1 base and J gave up 2 bases, with 5 bases separating them. Germline CDR1 and CDR2: SGHAT and FQNNGV.

J is TRBJ2-4 and V is TRBV6-1; D unclear. The CDR3 consists of 16 residues. Trimming pared 1 base from V and 0 bases from J, leaving 10 bases between. Germline V gene lookup returns CDR1 MNHNS and CDR2 SASEGT. CDR3 residues: CASSEVWGLAKNIQYF. The CDR3 region has the DNA TGTGCCAGCAGTGAAGTGTGGGGTTTAGCCAAAAACATTCAGTACTTC.